The clone carrying this T cell receptor (beta chain) was counted once. Profiled with immunoSEQ multiplex PCR; TCRdb holds only in-frame clones, not every one. The table records tens of thousands of clones, around 81% of them present only once. This sample is drawn from a study of blood T cell repertoires in COVID-19. At the level of the study: Acute-phase and convalescent COVID-19 samples originated in the United States, Italy and Spain.

Trimming removed 0 bases from V and 3 bases from J; junction bases left unmatched: 11. The CDR3 has 18 residues. CDR1 is MNHEY, CDR2 SVGEGT, per germline. The specimen was peripheral blood. The chain has TRBV6-2 or TRBV6-3 and TRBJ2-7, with 10 bases that match TRBD2. This receptor was taken from a man aged 45-60 years with active COVID-19. DNA of the CDR3: TGTGCCAGCAGTTACTCGACAAGCGGGAGGGCCAGGAACTACGAGCAGTACTTC. It is translated as CASSYSTSGRARNYEQYF.